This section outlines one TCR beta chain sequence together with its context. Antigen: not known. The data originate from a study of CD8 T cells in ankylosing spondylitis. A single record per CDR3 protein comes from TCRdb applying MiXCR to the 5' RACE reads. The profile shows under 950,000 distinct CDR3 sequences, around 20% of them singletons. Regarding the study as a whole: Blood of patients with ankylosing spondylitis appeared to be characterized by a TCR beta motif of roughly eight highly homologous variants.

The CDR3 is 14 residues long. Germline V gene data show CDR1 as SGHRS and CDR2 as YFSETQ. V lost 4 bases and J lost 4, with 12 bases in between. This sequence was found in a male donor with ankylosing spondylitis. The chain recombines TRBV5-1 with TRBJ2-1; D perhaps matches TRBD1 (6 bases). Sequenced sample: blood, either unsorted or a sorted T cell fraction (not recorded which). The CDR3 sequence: CASSDGQSYNEQFF. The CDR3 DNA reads TGCGCCAGCAGCGATGGACAGAGTTACAATGAGCAGTTCTTC.